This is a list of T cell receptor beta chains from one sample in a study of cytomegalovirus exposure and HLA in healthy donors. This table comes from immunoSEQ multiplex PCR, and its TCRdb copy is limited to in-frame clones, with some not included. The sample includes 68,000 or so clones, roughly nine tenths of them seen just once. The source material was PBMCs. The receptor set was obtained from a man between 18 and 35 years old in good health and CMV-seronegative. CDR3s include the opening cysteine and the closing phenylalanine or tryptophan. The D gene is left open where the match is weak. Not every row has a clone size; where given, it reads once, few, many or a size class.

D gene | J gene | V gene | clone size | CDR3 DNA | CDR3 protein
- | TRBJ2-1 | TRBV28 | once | TGTGCCAGCAGTGCGGACATGAGCTCCTACAATGAGCAGTTCTTC | CASSADMSSYNEQFF
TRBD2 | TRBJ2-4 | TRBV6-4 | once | TGTGCCAGTACTAAACCCGCGGTGGGGCGGGAGAAAAACATTCAGTACTTC | CASTKPAVGREKNIQYF
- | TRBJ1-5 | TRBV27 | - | TGTGCCAGCAGCCTCCGGCGGGATCAGCCCCAGCATTTT | CASSLRRDQPQHF
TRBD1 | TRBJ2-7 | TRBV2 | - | TGTGCCAGCAGCATCGGCCGAGGACAGGTTGGAGAGCAGTACTTC | CASSIGRGQVGEQYF
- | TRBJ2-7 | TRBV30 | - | TGTGCCTGGAGTGTTGGCATGGGGCCCTACGAGCAGTACTTC | CAWSVGMGPYEQYF
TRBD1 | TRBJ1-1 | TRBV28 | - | TGTGCCAGCAGCCTGACAGGGGGCTTACTCACTGAAGCTTTCTTT | CASSLTGGLLTEAFF
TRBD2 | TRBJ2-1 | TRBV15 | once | TGTGCCACCGAGCGGGAGAGTGGTGAGCAGTTCTTC | CATERESGEQFF
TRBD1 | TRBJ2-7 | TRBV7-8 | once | TGTGCCAGCAGCCCTAGGCGGGACAGGGGCTCCGAGCAGTACTTC | CASSPRRDRGSEQYF
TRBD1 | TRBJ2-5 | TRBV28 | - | TGTGCCAGCAGGCGGGCCTGGACAGGGCGGAAAGAGACCCAGTACTTC | CASRRAWTGRKETQYF
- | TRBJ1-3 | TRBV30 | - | TGTGCCTGGAGCCCCGTGGGGGGGGGAAACACCATATATTTT | CAWSPVGGGNTIYF
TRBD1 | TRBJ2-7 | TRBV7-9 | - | TGTGCCAGCAGCTCGGTCGGTGGACAGGGGTTCGAGCAGTACTTC | CASSSVGGQGFEQYF
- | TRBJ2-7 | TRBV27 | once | TGTGCCAGCAGTGGGCTCACGCTCTACGAGCAGTACTTC | CASSGLTLYEQYF
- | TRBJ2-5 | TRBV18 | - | TGTGCCAGCTCACGCGATCAAGAGACCCAGTACTTC | CASSRDQETQYF
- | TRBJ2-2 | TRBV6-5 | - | TGTGCCAGCAAACTCTCGGGACTGAACACCGGGGAGCTGTTTTTT | CASKLSGLNTGELFF
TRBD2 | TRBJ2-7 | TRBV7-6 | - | TGCGCCAGCAGCTTGTCATCCCTAGCGGGAAAGAACGAGCAGTACTTC | CASSLSSLAGKNEQYF
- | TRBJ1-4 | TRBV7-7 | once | TGTGCTAGCAGCGCCACAGAAGGCGGAGGGAAACTGTTTTTT | CASSATEGGGKLFF
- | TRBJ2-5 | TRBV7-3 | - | TGTGCCAGCAGCGCACAGGGGGGACTATCTCAAGAGACCCAGTACTTC | CASSAQGGLSQETQYF
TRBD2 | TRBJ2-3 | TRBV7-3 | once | TGTGCCAGCGCGGCTAGCGGGACTCTTATACGAAGCACAGATACGCAGTATTTT | CASAASGTLIRSTDTQYF
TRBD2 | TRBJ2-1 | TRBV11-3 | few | TGTGCCAGCAGCCTAGGGGGGACAGCGGGAGGGAGGCACAATGAGCAGTTCTTC | CASSLGGTAGGRHNEQFF